This entry describes one T cell receptor beta chain. This clonotype was detected a few times. The antigen it recognizes is unknown. Nothing much larger sits one base from this clone, and base qualities are not available. The germline V gene sets CDR1 to SGHRS and CDR2 to YFSETQ. V was cut back by 4 bases and J by 4 bases, leaving a gap of 14 bases between them. The cysteine opens and the phenylalanine closes a CDR3 of 14 amino acids. The sequence is cut down to CDR3 DNA, 42 bases in frame from base 1. Ficoll-Paque density gradient centrifugation was used to isolate PBMCs. The data were obtained in a study of T-cell memory formation after mild COVID-19 (dated by TCRdb to 2020 to 2022). About the full investigation: TCR sequence clusters from the two donors were largely donor specific. Two young, previously healthy adult volunteers, one female and one male, were included in the cohort. Longitudinal TCRalpha and TCRbeta repertoire sequencing tracked T-cell clones expanding and contracting after mild COVID-19 in a couple of donors.

Findings and caveats that apply to the study as a whole: Contracting CD4+ clones appeared mostly in the CM and EM memory subsets, whereas CD8+ clones were enriched in EMRA. Clones contracting from day 15 to 85 had balanced CD4/CD8 phenotypes, while a second wave expanding from day 15 to 37 was biased towards CD4+. Only two mild cases were covered by the study, and larger cohorts that include severe cases with pre-infection samples were considered necessary. The detection of some responding clones in pre-infection memory suggests that pre-existing cross-reactive memory T cells joined the SARS-CoV-2 response. The second-wave clones that peaked on day 37 were not confirmed to be SARS-CoV-2 specific.

Reads for this sample came from an Illumina NovaSeq 6000. TCRalpha and TCRbeta cDNA libraries were constructed by 5'RACE with constant-segment primers, with sample barcodes and unique molecular identifiers being introduced. RNA was extracted from every sample with Trizol reagent. The libraries were amplified in two PCR steps, and the second step added a second sample barcode and Illumina TruSeq adapters. Libraries were sequenced on an Illumina NovaSeq with 2 x 150 bp paired-end reads. From the authors' description of their analysis: Demultiplexing of reads and collapsing into UMI-guided consensus sequences were performed with migec v1.2.7. Using mixcr v2.1.11, the UMI consensuses were aligned to TRA and TRB V and J templates and assembled into clonotypes. Expanded or contracted clonotypes were those called significant by both edgeR and NoisET, with noise models trained on biological replicates. For edgeR calls, the thresholds were a false discovery rate-adjusted p below 0.01 and a log2 fold-change of 1. PCA with hierarchical clustering of max-normalized trajectories of the 1000 most abundant clonotypes was used as exploratory dynamics analysis. The CD4 or CD8 phenotype of responding clones was assigned using the separately sequenced CD4+ and CD8+ repertoires. TCRdb reprocessed the public reads (quality trimming at Q25 with fastp, clone calling with MiXCR) and kept in-frame beta chains. Rows with a matching CDR3 protein are joined into one entry that keeps the most common DNA and genes. These V and J calls are TCRdb output, not the study's own analysis. The sample table records around 250,000 distinct CDR3 sequences; roughly a tenth of these occur just once. The top ten clonotypes cover 20% to 25% of the sample.

The chain joins TRBV5-1 to TRBJ2-5; the D gene cannot be resolved beyond TRBD1 or TRBD2, each matching 5 bases. Sequenced input: PBMCs or a T cell subset sorted from them (not recorded which). The origin of this receptor is a man in his late teens or twenties who had mild COVID-19 (a few samples of this study predate the infection). The sample titles of this study are shuffled in the database, so cell type and time point are left out; the donor was told from shared clones. The DNA sequence reads TGCGCCAGCAGCGCCGGCCTAGGGACAGAGACCCAGTACTTC. Translated, it reads CASSAGLGTETQYF. When the CDR3 is completed using the reference TRBV5-1 and TRBJ2-5 genes on either side, the full variable domain is KAGVTQTPRYLIKTRGQQVTLSCSPISGHRSVSWYQQTPGQGLQFLFEYFSETQRNKGNFPGRFSGRQFSNSRSEMNVSTLELGDSALYLCASSAGLGTETQYFGPGTRLLVL.